A single sample is the source of the 32 T cell receptor beta chains below, sequenced in a study of T-cell reconstitution after alpha-beta-depleted transplantation in children (dated by TCRdb to about 2016). In light of the paper, this sample's treatment or condition label describes: allogeneic hematopoietic cell transplantation with graft depleted of TCRalphabeta T cells and CD19 B cells. Library preparation used PCR. Sequencing relied on an Illumina HiSeq 2500. To normalize quantification of the TCRbeta repertoire, the TCR libraries were built with molecular barcoding that relied on unique molecular identifiers. Starting from the raw public reads, TCRdb applied fastp trimming at Q25, assembled clones with MiXCR and retained in-frame beta chains. Duplicate CDR3 protein sequences are folded into a single record with the most common DNA and genes. Recorded for this sample are roughly 200,000 distinct CDR3 sequences; around 9.2% of them occurred a single time. 35% to 45% of the sample belongs to the ten largest clones.

The sample here was PBMCs, mostly from graft donor cells, taken 360 days after TCRalphabeta/CD19-depleted stem cell transplant. Receptors originate from a male patient aged 2 to 10 who had a stem cell transplant for acute myeloid leukemia, so the T cells may come from the graft donor.

This clonotype appeared a few times. This chain joins TRBV24-1 and TRBJ2-1, with D hard to call. Germline V CDR1 and CDR2: KGHDR, SFDVKD. Trimming pared 1 base from V and 14 bases from J, leaving 11 bases between. The CDR3 is made up of 12 amino acids. CDR3 region: CATSDFPPLEFF. The DNA of the CDR3 is TGTGCCACCAGTGATTTCCCCCCCTTGGAGTTCTTC.

For the CDR3, the DNA is TGTGCCAGCAGCCCGCGGGGGGTCCTCTACAATGAGCAGTTCTTC. This translates into CASSPRGVLYNEQFF. The chain recombines TRBV5-6 with TRBJ2-1, with 8 bases fitting TRBD2. This CDR3 is 15 amino acids long. V dropped 4 bases and J dropped 3; count of bases not matched to a gene: 6. Per the germline V gene, CDR1 is SGHDT and CDR2 is YYEEEE.

This clonotype was found a few times. The rearrangement uses TRBV9 and TRBJ2-7, with 8 bases identical to TRBD1. This CDR3 region has 15 residues. Germline V gene data show CDR1 as SGDLS and CDR2 as YYNGEE. The trim removed 0 bases at V and 0 bases at J, leaving 2 bases unmatched. CDR3 DNA: TGTGCCAGCAGCGTAGGACAGGGGCCCTCCTACGAGCAGTACTTC. Its translation is CASSVGQGPSYEQYF.

This clonotype has a count of ten or more. This chain links TRBV12-3 or TRBV12-4 with TRBJ1-1; D may be TRBD1 (5 bases). Between the trimmed V and J ends, which lost 6 bases and 7 bases, there was a span of 12 bases. This CDR3 spans 12 amino acids. The DNA for the CDR3 is TGTGCCAGCAGCGCCCGGGGGAGTGAAGCTTTCTTT. Its protein is CASSARGSEAFF.

The table lists this clonotype with a few counts. This rearrangement joins TRBV20-1 to TRBJ1-2, with TRBD1 matching over 9 bases. Germline V lookup: CDR1 DFQATT, CDR2 SNEGSKA (reference sequence). Trimming cost V 5 bases and J 7 bases; bases outside gene matches: 8. This CDR3 has 13 amino acids. The CDR3 reads CSAQGPGQGGYTF. The CDR3 DNA sequence: TGCAGTGCTCAGGGCCCGGGACAGGGTGGCTACACCTTC.

This clonotype was counted a few times. The chain carries TRBV5-1 and TRBJ1-1; no definite D call. This CDR3 contains 12 residues. Germline-derived CDR1 and CDR2 are SGHRS and YFSETQ. The V and J ends lost 5 bases and 0 bases respectively, with 5 bases between them. CDR3: CASRTVNTEAFF. CDR3 bases: TGCGCCAGCAGGACCGTGAACACTGAAGCTTTCTTT. Drawing the rest from reference TRBV5-1 and TRBJ1-1, the complete variable domain is KAGVTQTPRYLIKTRGQQVTLSCSPISGHRSVSWYQQTPGQGLQFLFEYFSETQRNKGNFPGRFSGRQFSNSRSEMNVSTLELGDSALYLCASRTVNTEAFFGQGTRLTVV.

The gene calls are TRBV12-3 or TRBV12-4 and TRBJ2-3; a possible D gene is TRBD2 (5 bases). V was cut by 6 bases and J by 4 bases, with 11 bases left in between. The CDR3 is 13 amino acids. The CDR3 DNA reads as TGTGCCAGCAGCCCTCCAGCGGCAGATACGCAGTATTTT. Protein sequence: CASSPPAADTQYF.

This clonotype has more than one count but fewer than ten. This chain connects TRBV14 to TRBJ2-1; D is unresolved. Germline V lookup: CDR1 SGHDN, CDR2 FVKESK. V was shortened by 3 bases and J by 9 bases, with 6 bases between the two germline ends. The CDR3 spans 11 residues. The CDR3 sequence is CASSHGFEQFF. As DNA, the CDR3 is TGTGCCAGCAGCCACGGCTTTGAGCAGTTCTTC.

This clonotype was counted only a few times. The chain links TRBV20-1 to TRBJ2-3, with TRBD1 matching over 7 bases. The germline V gene has CDR1 DFQATT and CDR2 SNEGSKA (reference sequence). The ends lost 3 bases at V and 2 bases at J; junction bases unmatched: 11. The CDR3 runs to 16 residues. The CDR3 DNA reads TGCAGTGCTAGCCAGACAGGGAGAATCCACACAGATACGCAGTATTTT. Its translation is CSASQTGRIHTDTQYF.

This clonotype came up a few times. The CDR3 protein is CSANHLAGGETQYF. CDR3 DNA: TGCAGTGCTAATCACCTAGCGGGAGGGGAGACCCAGTACTTC. V and J are TRBV20-1 and TRBJ2-5, with 12 nucleotides matching TRBD2. V was clipped by 4 bases and J by 5 bases; unmatched bases: 5. Germline loops: CDR1 DFQATT, CDR2 SNEGSKA (reference sequence). This CDR3 is 14 amino acids long.

There are a few counts of this clonotype. This rearrangement joins TRBV6-5 to TRBJ2-7, with 8 bases lining up with TRBD1. CDR1 and CDR2 from the germline V gene are MNHEY and SVGAGI. The CDR3 covers 14 residues. Losses at the gene ends were 6 bases for V and 1 base for J; bases not matched to a gene: 5. In nucleotides, the CDR3 is TGTGCCAGCAGGGGGACAGGCGCTTCCTACGAGCAGTACTTC. The encoded protein is CASRGTGASYEQYF.

This sequence joins TRBV6-5 and TRBJ1-5, with D perhaps matching TRBD1 (6 bases). The CDR3 loop spans 17 amino acids. The V end lost 0 bases, the J end lost 5 bases, and 17 bases lay between the germline ends. Germline loops: CDR1 MNHEY, CDR2 SVGAGI. The CDR3 loop reads CASSYSRADRRHQPQHF. The DNA of the CDR3 is TGTGCCAGCAGTTACTCGAGAGCCGACAGGCGTCATCAGCCCCAGCATTTT.

The chain couples TRBV25-1 to TRBJ2-7; D might be TRBD1 (6 bases). Trimming took off 6 bases at V and 2 bases at J, with 14 bases between the two ends. In germline, CDR1 is MGHDK, CDR2 SYGVNS. This CDR3 is 14 amino acids long. The CDR3 spells CASRDPGVPYEQYF. CDR3 nucleotide sequence: TGTGCCAGCAGGGATCCAGGGGTGCCCTACGAGCAGTACTTC.

The genes are TRBV15 and TRBJ2-5; D might be TRBD1 or TRBD2, each matching 5 bases. The germline V gene encodes CDR1 LNHNV and CDR2 YYDKDF (reference sequence). The V and J ends lost 0 bases and 2 bases respectively, with 16 bases between them. CDR3 length: 17 residues. CDR3 sequence: CATSRDARDPTQETQYF. DNA of the CDR3: TGTGCCACCAGCAGAGATGCCAGGGACCCAACTCAAGAGACCCAGTACTTC.

This clonotype was counted many times. The rearrangement joins TRBV6-2 or TRBV6-3 to TRBJ2-7; 10 bases line up with TRBD2. Germline V gives CDR1 MNHEY, CDR2 SVGEGT. The CDR3 consists of 13 residues. The junction had 4 bases not matched to a gene; V was cut back by 4 bases and J by 7 bases. The CDR3 is CASSSQGLAEQYF. Here the CDR3 DNA reads TGTGCCAGCAGTTCCCAGGGACTAGCGGAGCAGTACTTC.

The chain's CDR3 is CASSLRWEVGYEQYF. CDR3 bases: TGTGCCAGCAGCTTACGGTGGGAGGTCGGGTACGAGCAGTACTTC. The gene calls are TRBV7-2 and TRBJ2-7; D is perhaps TRBD2 (6 bases). The V gene lost 2 bases and the J gene lost 4 bases, with 15 bases spanning the gap. This CDR3 contains 15 residues. Germline lookup yields CDR1 SGHTA and CDR2 FQGNSA.

Here the CDR3 DNA reads TGCAGTGCTATATATTACAGGGGCCCCTCCTACGAGCAGTACTTC. It is translated as CSAIYYRGPSYEQYF. This rearrangement joins TRBV20-1 to TRBJ2-7; TRBD1 aligns across 7 bases. This CDR3 has 15 amino acids. The germline V gene has CDR1 DFQATT and CDR2 SNEGSKA (reference sequence). V lost 4 bases to trimming and J lost 0 bases; unmatched junction nucleotides: 9.

In this sample, this clonotype turned up a few times. This rearrangement joins TRBV30 to TRBJ2-1; TRBD1 might be the D (6 bases). Germline CDR1 is GTSNPN and CDR2 is SVGIG (reference sequence). This CDR3 spans 15 amino acids. V lost 2 bases and J 2 bases, leaving 13 bases between the germline ends. The CDR3 bases are TGTGCCTGGAGTACAAGGGGGAGACCCTACAATGAGCAGTTCTTC. Its protein product is CAWSTRGRPYNEQFF.

This CDR3 reads CATSRDFGGGERPDNEQFF. The CDR3 DNA follows: TGTGCCACCAGCAGAGATTTCGGAGGGGGCGAGCGACCCGACAATGAGCAGTTCTTC. J is TRBJ2-1 and V is TRBV15; D perhaps matches TRBD1 (7 bases). This CDR3 has 19 amino acids. The germline CDR1 and CDR2 sequences are LNHNV and YYDKDF (reference sequence). V was clipped by 0 bases and J by 5 bases, with 23 bases between them.

In this sample, this clonotype turned up many times. Here the CDR3 reads CASSLAPTDSPLHF. The CDR3 nucleotides read TGTGCCAGCAGCTTGGCCCCCACGGATTCACCCCTCCACTTT. The V call is TRBV5-8, the J call TRBJ1-6; D is undetermined. The V gene's germline CDR1 is SGHTS and CDR2 YDEGEE. V was shortened by 0 bases and J by 8 bases, with 9 bases between the two germline ends. The CDR3 is made up of 14 amino acids. The full variable domain, with the rest looked up from reference TRBV5-8 and TRBJ1-6, is EAGVTQSPTHLIKTRGQQATLRCSPISGHTSVYWYQQALGLGLQFLLWYDEGEERNRGNFPPRFSGRQFPNYSSELNVNALELEDSALYLCASSLAPTDSPLHFGNGTRLTVT.

This clonotype was counted only a few times. The chain links TRBV10-3 to TRBJ2-1, with 8 bases identical to TRBD2. Germline V gives CDR1 ENHRY, CDR2 SYGVKD. The trim removed 6 bases at V and 0 bases at J, leaving 25 bases unmatched. This CDR3 contains 22 residues. CDR3 DNA: TGTGCCATCAGCACGGCGGCCGATCTAGCGGGCAACGAAATTAGCTCCTACAATGAGCAGTTCTTC. Translated, it gives CAISTAADLAGNEISSYNEQFF.

The chain uses TRBV4-3 and TRBJ2-3; maybe TRBD2 (7 bases). The CDR3 has 20 amino acids. The V gene lost 0 bases and the J gene lost 3 bases, with 25 bases spanning the gap. Germline V gene data show CDR1 as LGHNA and CDR2 as YSLEER. Here the CDR3 DNA reads TGCGCCAGCAGCCAAGAGGAGGGGGTAATGGGTAGCGGGCTGACAGATACGCAGTATTTT. This encodes CASSQEEGVMGSGLTDTQYF.

There are many counts of this clonotype. The chain uses TRBV20-1 and TRBJ1-2; no clear D. Germline loops: CDR1 DFQATT, CDR2 SNEGSKA (reference sequence). The V end lost 2 bases, the J end lost 4 bases, and 8 bases lay between the germline ends. The CDR3 contains 12 residues. The CDR3 nucleotides read TGCAGTGCTAGAACAGCTTCCTATGGCTACACCTTC. It codes for CSARTASYGYTF.

The chain joins TRBV19 to TRBJ1-1; 10 positions agree with TRBD1. The V gene end was trimmed by 5 bases and the J gene end by 5 bases; junction bases not matched to a gene: 5. From germline, CDR1 is LNHDA and CDR2 SQIVND (reference sequence). The CDR3 covers 14 residues. The CDR3 DNA follows: TGTGCCAGTAGTTCCGGGACAGGGGTTACTGAAGCTTTCTTT. It specifies CASSSGTGVTEAFF.

The rearrangement joins TRBV7-8 to TRBJ2-5, with D unresolved. Germline CDR1 and CDR2: SGHVS and FQNEAQ. The CDR3 extends over 14 amino acids. Deletions cut 5 bases from V and 4 bases from J, with 14 bases between. The CDR3 nucleotides read TGTGCCAGCAGCCCAACACCCTGGGGAGAGACCCAGTACTTC. The encoded protein is CASSPTPWGETQYF.

This clonotype showed up just a few times. The chain joins TRBV7-9 to TRBJ1-6; D gene uncertain. This CDR3 region has 12 residues. CDR1 SEHNR and CDR2 FQNEAQ come from the germline V gene (reference sequence). Trimming shortened V by 5 bases and J by 8 bases, and 7 bases separated the two germline ends. The CDR3: CASSPGDSPLHF. In DNA form, the CDR3 reads TGTGCCAGCAGCCCAGGCGATTCACCCCTCCACTTT.

As DNA, the CDR3 is TGTGCCAGCAGACAGGGTAATTCACCCCTCCACTTT. Its translation is CASRQGNSPLHF. The J gene is TRBJ1-6, the V gene TRBV12-3 or TRBV12-4; possibly TRBD1 for D (6 bases). V dropped 6 bases and J dropped 6 bases, with 6 bases sitting between them. The CDR3 contains 12 residues.

The chain has TRBV5-6 and TRBJ2-1, with 13 nucleotides matching TRBD2. J was trimmed by 10 bases and V by 3 bases; bases with no gene match: 13. Germline loops: CDR1 SGHDT, CDR2 YYEEEE. The CDR3 length is 17 residues. CDR3 sequence reads: CASSSYYRLAGGDEQFF. The CDR3 bases are TGTGCCAGCAGCTCCTACTACCGACTAGCGGGAGGCGACGAGCAGTTCTTC.

This clonotype was seen a handful of times. The chain couples TRBV11-2 to TRBJ2-7; D not resolved. CDR1 and CDR2 from the germline V gene are SGHAT and FQNNGV. The CDR3 contains 16 residues. The germline V and J ends were trimmed by 2 bases and 0 bases, with 14 bases remaining between them. CDR3 nucleotide sequence: TGTGCCAGCAGCTTAAAATGGGTGAGCGACTCCTACGAGCAGTACTTC. Translation: CASSLKWVSDSYEQYF.

This chain connects TRBV5-1 to TRBJ2-1; 9 bases map to TRBD2. The CDR3 contains 16 residues. The germline V gene encodes CDR1 SGHRS and CDR2 YFSETQ. Trimming at V came to 3 bases and at J to 4 bases, leaving 8 bases not matched to a gene. The CDR3 nucleotides are TGCGCCAGCAGCTCAACAAGCGGGAGGTCGTACAATGAGCAGTTCTTC. It encodes CASSSTSGRSYNEQFF. Variable domain in full (rest from reference TRBV5-1 and TRBJ2-1): KAGVTQTPRYLIKTRGQQVTLSCSPISGHRSVSWYQQTPGQGLQFLFEYFSETQRNKGNFPGRFSGRQFSNSRSEMNVSTLELGDSALYLCASSSTSGRSYNEQFFGPGTRLTVL.

This clonotype was seen at least ten times. V usage is TRBV27 and J usage is TRBJ2-3; D might be TRBD1 (5 bases). With 7 bases removed from V and 6 bases from J, the gap between germline ends came to 14 bases. Germline V gives CDR1 MNHEY, CDR2 SMNVEV (reference sequence). There are 13 residues in the CDR3. CDR3 nucleotides: TGTGCCAGCACCCTACGACCAGGGGATACGCAGTATTTT. Translating it yields CASTLRPGDTQYF.

V is TRBV2 and J is TRBJ2-7, with 11 bases identical to TRBD2. Germline CDR1 SNHLY, CDR2 FYNNEI. The CDR3 contains 15 residues. V trimming: 7 bases; J trimming: 0 bases; junction bases outside the gene matches: 5. CDR3 DNA: TGTGCCAGCAACGGACTAGCGGGCTACTCCTACGAGCAGTACTTC. Protein sequence: CASNGLAGYSYEQYF.